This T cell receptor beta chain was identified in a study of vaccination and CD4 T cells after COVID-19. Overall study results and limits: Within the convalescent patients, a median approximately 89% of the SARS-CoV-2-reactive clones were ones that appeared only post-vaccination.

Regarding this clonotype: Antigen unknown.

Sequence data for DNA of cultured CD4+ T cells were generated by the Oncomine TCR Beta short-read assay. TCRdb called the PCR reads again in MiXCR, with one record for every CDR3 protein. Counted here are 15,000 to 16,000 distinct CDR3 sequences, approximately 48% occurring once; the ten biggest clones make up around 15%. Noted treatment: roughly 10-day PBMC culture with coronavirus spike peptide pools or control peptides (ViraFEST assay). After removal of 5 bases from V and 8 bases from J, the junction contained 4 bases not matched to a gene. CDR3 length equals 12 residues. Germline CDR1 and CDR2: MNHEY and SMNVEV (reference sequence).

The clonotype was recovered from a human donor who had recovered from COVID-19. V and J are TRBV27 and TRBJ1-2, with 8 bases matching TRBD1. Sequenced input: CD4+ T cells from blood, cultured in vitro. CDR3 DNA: TGTGCCAGCAGTCCGACAGGGGTCGGCTACACCTTC. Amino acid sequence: CASSPTGVGYTF.